This is a list of T cell receptor beta chains from one sample in a study of CD4 and CD8 cells across lung adenocarcinoma regions. TCRdb itself ran the PCR reads through MiXCR, one entry per CDR3 protein. Of about 12,000 distinct CDR3 sequences in the sample, 40% to 55% were seen once. Sequences were obtained from CD8+ T cells from the margin of a lung tumor. These receptors all stem from a female donor with lung adenocarcinoma. The CD4 and CD8 labels of this study may be unreliable. Both conserved end residues are part of each CDR3. The order of the fields is V gene, J gene, CDR3 protein.

V: TRBV12-3/TRBV12-4; J: TRBJ2-3; CDR3: CASSPGVMGTGAQFF
V: TRBV6-5; J: TRBJ2-2; CDR3: CATRPGELANTGELFF
V: TRBV11-2; J: TRBJ2-3; CDR3: CASSPGFPDTQYF
V: TRBV10-1; J: .; CDR3: CASSRDRGGEQYF
V: TRBV10-2; J: TRBJ1-2; CDR3: CASSESSYGYTF
V: TRBV27; J: .; CDR3: CASTRQGAADTLFF
V: TRBV6-5; J: TRBJ2-1; CDR3: CASSRNGGAYNEQFF
V: TRBV6-1; J: TRBJ2-3; CDR3: CASRGPGGDRPDTQYF
V: TRBV7-2; J: TRBJ1-2; CDR3: CASSSSGVEGTNYGYTF
V: TRBV3-1; J: TRBJ1-6; CDR3: CASSLEGANYNSPLHF
V: TRBV11-2; J: TRBJ2-3; CDR3: CASTPRGPDTQYF
V: TRBV27; J: .; CDR3: CAGSGGGVKDTQYF
V: TRBV3-1; J: TRBJ2-1; CDR3: CASSQEVTTNYNEQFF
V: TRBV5-1; J: TRBJ2-1; CDR3: CASSLGGEQFF
V: TRBV18; J: TRBJ1-5; CDR3: CASTRWSGDPRTNQPQHF
V: TRBV27; J: TRBJ2-2; CDR3: CASSPDRGTGELFF
V: TRBV7-9; J: TRBJ2-3; CDR3: CASSLDSTDTQYF
V: TRBV6-5; J: TRBJ2-2; CDR3: CASSQGIGAGELFF
V: TRBV6-1; J: TRBJ1-5; CDR3: CASSVGGSEGNQPQHF
V: TRBV6-5; J: TRBJ2-3; CDR3: CASRFSGASGDEQYF
V: TRBV7-3; J: TRBJ2-1; CDR3: CASSPGQGGGEQFF
V: TRBV6-1; J: TRBJ2-7; CDR3: CASSPGTGRYEQYF
V: TRBV6-5; J: TRBJ1-2; CDR3: CASSYSIQAGQLYGYTF
V: TRBV6-1; J: TRBJ1-2; CDR3: CASRGTGGADYGYTF
V: TRBV15; J: TRBJ2-3; CDR3: CATRTGGGTDTQYF
V: TRBV6-1; J: .; CDR3: CASRWSGGPEQYF
V: TRBV6-1; J: TRBJ2-1; CDR3: CASSEGAGWTYEQFF
V: TRBV11-1; J: TRBJ2-3; CDR3: CASSPRGVLRAKDTQYF
V: TRBV11-1; J: TRBJ2-3; CDR3: CASSPGGGSRGTDTQYF
V: TRBV7-2; J: TRBJ2-3; CDR3: CASSPRTSGGPVHF
V: TRBV6-5; J: TRBJ2-3; CDR3: CPSSYALGADEQYF
V: TRBV6-1; J: TRBJ2-1; CDR3: CASEEERFNEQFF
V: TRBV12-3/TRBV12-4; J: TRBJ2-3; CDR3: CASSLSGGTLDTQYF
V: TRBV7-6; J: TRBJ1-1; CDR3: CASSLEEGAEAFF
V: TRBV13; J: TRBJ2-3; CDR3: CASSRTRGSDTQYF
V: TRBV27; J: TRBJ2-5; CDR3: CASSFLSYLPETQYF
V: TRBV6-5; J: .; CDR3: CASSHTQTGSYEQYF
V: TRBV6-1; J: TRBJ2-3; CDR3: CASRGGADTQYF
V: TRBV6-1; J: TRBJ2-5; CDR3: CARGLYGMSTNKQYF
V: TRBV10-1; J: TRBJ1-1; CDR3: CASKQGSNTEAFF
V: TRBV11-2; J: .; CDR3: CASSSPSGPYEQYF
V: TRBV4-1; J: TRBJ1-5; CDR3: CASSQDRSGRQPQHF
V: TRBV5-5; J: .; CDR3: CASSWTGGYEQYF
V: TRBV6-5; J: TRBJ2-2; CDR3: CASSYLPDTGELFF